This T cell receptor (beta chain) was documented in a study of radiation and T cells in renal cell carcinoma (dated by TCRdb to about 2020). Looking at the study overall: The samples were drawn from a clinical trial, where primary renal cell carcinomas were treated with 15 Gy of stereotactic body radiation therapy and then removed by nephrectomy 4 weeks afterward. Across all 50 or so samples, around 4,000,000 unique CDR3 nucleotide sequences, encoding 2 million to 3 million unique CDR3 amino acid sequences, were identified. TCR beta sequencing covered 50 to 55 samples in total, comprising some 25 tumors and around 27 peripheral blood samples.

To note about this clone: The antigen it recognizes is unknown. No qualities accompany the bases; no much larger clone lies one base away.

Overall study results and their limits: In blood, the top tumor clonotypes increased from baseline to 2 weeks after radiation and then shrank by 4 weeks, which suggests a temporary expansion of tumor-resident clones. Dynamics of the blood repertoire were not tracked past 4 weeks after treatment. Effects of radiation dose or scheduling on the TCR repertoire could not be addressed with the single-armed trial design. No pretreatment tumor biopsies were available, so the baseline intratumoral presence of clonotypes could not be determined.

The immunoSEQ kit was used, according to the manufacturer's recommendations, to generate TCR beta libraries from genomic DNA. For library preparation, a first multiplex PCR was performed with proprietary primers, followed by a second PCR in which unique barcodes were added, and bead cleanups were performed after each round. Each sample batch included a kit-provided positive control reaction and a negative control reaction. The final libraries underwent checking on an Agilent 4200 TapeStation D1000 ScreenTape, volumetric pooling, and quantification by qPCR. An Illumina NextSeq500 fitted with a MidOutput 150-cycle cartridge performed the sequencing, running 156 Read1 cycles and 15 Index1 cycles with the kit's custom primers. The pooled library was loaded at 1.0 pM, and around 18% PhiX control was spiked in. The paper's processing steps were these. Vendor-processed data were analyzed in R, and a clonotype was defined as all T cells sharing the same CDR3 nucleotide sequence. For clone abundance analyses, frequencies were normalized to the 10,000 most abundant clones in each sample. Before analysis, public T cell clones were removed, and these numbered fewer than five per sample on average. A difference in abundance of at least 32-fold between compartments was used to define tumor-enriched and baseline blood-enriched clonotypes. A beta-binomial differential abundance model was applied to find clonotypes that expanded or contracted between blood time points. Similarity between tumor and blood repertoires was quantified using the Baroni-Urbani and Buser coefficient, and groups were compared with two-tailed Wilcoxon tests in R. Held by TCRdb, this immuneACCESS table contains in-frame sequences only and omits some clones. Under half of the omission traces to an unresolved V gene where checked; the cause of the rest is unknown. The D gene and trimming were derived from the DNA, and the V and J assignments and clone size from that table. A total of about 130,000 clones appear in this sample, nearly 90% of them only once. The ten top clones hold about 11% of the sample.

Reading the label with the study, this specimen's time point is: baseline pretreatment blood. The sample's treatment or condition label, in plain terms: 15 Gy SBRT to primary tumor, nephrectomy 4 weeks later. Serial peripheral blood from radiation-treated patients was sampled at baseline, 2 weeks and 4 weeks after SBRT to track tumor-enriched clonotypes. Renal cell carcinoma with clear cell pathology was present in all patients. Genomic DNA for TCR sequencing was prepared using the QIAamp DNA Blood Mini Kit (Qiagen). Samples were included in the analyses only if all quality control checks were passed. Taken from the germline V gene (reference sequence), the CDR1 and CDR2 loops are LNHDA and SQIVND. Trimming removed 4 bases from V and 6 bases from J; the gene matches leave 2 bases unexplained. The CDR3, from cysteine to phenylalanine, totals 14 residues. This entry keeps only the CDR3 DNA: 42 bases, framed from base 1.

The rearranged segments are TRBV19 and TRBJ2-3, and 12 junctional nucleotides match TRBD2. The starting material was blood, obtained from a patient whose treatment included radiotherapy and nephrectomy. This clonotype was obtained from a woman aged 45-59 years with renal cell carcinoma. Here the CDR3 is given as CASSTTSGGDTQYF. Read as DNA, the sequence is TGTGCCAGTAGTACGACTAGCGGGGGCGATACGCAGTATTTT.